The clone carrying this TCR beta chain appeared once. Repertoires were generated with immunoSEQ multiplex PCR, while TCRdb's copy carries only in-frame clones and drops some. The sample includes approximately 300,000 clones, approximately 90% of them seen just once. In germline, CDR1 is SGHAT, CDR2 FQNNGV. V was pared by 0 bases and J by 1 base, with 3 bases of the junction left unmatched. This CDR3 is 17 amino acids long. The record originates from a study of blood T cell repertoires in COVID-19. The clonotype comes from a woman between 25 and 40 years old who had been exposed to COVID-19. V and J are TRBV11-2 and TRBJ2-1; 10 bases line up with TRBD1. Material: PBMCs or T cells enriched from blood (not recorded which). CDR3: CASSLEWTGGSYNEQFF. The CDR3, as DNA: TGTGCCAGCAGCTTAGAGTGGACAGGGGGTTCCTACAATGAGCAGTTCTTC.